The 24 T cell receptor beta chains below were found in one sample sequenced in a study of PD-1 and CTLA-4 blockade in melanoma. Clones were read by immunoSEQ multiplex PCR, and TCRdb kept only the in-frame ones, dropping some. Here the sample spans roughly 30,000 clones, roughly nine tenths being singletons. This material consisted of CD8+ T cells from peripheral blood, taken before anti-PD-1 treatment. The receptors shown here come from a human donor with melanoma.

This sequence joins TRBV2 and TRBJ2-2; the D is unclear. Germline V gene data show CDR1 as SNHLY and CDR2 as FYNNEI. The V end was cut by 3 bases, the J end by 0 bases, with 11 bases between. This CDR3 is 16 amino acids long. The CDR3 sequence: CASSEDSRPNTGELFF. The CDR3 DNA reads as TGTGCCAGCAGTGAGGATAGCCGCCCGAACACCGGGGAGCTGTTTTTT.

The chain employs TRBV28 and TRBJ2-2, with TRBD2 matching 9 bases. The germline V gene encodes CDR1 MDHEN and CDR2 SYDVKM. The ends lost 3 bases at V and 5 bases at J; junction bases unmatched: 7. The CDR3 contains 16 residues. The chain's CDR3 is CASSLGGRARTGELFF. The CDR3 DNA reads TGTGCCAGCAGTTTGGGCGGGAGGGCCCGGACCGGGGAGCTGTTTTTT.

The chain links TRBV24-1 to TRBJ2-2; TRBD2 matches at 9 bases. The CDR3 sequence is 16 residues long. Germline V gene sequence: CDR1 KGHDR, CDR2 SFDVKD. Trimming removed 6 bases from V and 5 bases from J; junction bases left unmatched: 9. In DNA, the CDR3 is TGTGCCACCAGTTATGGCGGGGGGGCGAGAACCGGGGAGCTGTTTTTT. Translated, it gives CATSYGGGARTGELFF.

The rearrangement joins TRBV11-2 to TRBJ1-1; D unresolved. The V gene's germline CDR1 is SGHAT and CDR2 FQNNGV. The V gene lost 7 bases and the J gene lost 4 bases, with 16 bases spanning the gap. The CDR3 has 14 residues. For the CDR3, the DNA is TGTGCCAGCACCTCTGGCGTAGGGCGCACTGAAGCTTTCTTT. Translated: CASTSGVGRTEAFF.

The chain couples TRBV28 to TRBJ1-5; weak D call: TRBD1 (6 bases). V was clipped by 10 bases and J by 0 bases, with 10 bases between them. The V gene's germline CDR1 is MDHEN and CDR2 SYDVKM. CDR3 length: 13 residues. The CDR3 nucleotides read TGTGCCACCAGGGGATTTAGCAATCAGCCCCAGCATTTT. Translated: CATRGFSNQPQHF.

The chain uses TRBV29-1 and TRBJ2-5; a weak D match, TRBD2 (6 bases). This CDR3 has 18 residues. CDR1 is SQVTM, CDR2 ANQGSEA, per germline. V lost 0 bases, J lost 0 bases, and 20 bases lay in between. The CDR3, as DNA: TGCAGCGTTGAAGAAGGCCCGGCTAGCGCCGAGTACCAAGAGACCCAGTACTTC. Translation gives CSVEEGPASAEYQETQYF. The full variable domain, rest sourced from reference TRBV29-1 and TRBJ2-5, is SAVISQKPSRDICQRGTSLTIQCQVDSQVTMMFWYRQQPGQSLTLIATANQGSEATYESGFVIDKFPISRPNLTFSTLTVSNMSPEDSSIYLCSVEEGPASAEYQETQYFGPGTRLLVL.

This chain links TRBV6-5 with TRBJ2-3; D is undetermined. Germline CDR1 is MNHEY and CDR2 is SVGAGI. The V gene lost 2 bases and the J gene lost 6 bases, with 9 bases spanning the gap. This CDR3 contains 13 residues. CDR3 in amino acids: CASSYKAVDTQYF. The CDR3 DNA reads TGTGCCAGCAGTTACAAGGCGGTGGATACGCAGTATTTT.

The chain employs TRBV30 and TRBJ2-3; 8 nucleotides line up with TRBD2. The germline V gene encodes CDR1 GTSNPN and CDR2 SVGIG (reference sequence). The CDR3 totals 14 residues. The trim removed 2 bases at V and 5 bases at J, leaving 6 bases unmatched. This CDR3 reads CAWSPAGGIDTQYF. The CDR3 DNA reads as TGTGCCTGGAGTCCCGCGGGAGGCATAGATACGCAGTATTTT.

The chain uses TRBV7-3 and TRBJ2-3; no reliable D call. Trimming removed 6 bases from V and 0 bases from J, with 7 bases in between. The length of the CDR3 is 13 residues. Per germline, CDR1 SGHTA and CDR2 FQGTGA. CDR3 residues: CASSRHSTDTQYF. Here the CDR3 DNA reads TGTGCCAGCAGTCGACACAGCACAGATACGCAGTATTTT.

The CDR3 nucleotides read TGTGCCAGCAGTTTAGCGAGTAGCAATCAGCCCCAGCATTTT. Protein sequence: CASSLASSNQPQHF. The chain is built from TRBV27 and TRBJ1-5; no clear D gene. Germline values: CDR1 MNHEY, CDR2 SMNVEV (reference sequence). CDR3 length equals 14 residues. V dropped 2 bases and J dropped 0 bases, with 5 bases sitting between them.

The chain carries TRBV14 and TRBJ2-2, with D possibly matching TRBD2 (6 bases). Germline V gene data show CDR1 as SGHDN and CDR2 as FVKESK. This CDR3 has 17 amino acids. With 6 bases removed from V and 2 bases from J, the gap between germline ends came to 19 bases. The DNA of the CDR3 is TGTGCCAGCAGTCCCCTCCACGGGAGTAGAAACACCGGGGAGCTGTTTTTT. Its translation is CASSPLHGSRNTGELFF.

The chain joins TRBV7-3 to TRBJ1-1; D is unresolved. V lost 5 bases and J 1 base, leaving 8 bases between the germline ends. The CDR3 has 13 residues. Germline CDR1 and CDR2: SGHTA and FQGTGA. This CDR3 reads CASSPLGNTEAFF. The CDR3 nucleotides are TGTGCCAGCAGCCCACTGGGGAACACTGAAGCTTTCTTT.

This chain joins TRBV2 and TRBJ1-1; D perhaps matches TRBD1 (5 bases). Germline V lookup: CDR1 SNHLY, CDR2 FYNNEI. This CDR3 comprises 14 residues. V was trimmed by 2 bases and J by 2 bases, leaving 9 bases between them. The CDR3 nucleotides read TGTGCCAGCAGTGAATTCGGGGGAAACACTGAAGCTTTCTTT. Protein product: CASSEFGGNTEAFF.

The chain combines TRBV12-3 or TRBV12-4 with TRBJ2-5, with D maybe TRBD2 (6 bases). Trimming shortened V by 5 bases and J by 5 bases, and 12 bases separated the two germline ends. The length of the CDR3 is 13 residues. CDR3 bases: TGTGCCAGCAGTCAGCCGGAGGGGGAGACCCAGTACTTC. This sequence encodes CASSQPEGETQYF.

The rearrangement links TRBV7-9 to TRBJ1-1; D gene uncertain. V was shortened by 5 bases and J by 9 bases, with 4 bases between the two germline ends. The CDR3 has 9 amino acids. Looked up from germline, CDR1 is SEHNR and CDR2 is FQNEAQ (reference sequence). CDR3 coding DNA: TGTGCCAGCAGCCCCCAAGCTTTCTTT. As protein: CASSPQAFF.

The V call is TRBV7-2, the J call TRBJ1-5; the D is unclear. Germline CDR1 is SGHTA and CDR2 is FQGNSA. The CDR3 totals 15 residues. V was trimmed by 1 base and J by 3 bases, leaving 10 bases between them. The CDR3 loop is CASSLDRGDNQPQHF. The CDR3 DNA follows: TGTGCCAGCAGCTTAGACAGAGGAGACAATCAGCCCCAGCATTTT. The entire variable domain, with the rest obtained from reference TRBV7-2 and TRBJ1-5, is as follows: GAGVSQSPSNKVTEKGKDVELRCDPISGHTALYWYRQSLGQGLEFLIYFQGNSAPDKSGLPSDRFSAERTGGSVSTLTIQRTQQEDSAVYLCASSLDRGDNQPQHFGDGTRLSIL.

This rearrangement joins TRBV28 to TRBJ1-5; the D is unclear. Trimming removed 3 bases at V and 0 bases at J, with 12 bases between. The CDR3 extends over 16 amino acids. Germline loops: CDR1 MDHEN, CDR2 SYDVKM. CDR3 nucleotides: TGTGCCAGCAGTTTCCCGTCCGAGTATAGCAATCAGCCCCAGCATTTT. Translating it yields CASSFPSEYSNQPQHF.

CDR3 region: CASSLGDTQYF. CDR3 sequence (DNA): TGTGCCAGCAGCTTAGGGGATACGCAGTATTTT. This sequence joins TRBV11-2 and TRBJ2-3; D unclear. The germline V and J ends were trimmed by 1 base and 6 bases, with 2 bases remaining between them. The CDR3 contains 11 residues. Germline values: CDR1 SGHAT, CDR2 FQNNGV.

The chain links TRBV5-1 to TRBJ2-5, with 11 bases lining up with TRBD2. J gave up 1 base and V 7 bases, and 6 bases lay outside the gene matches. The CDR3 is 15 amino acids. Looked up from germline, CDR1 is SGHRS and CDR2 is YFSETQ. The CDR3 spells CASGLAGGLQETQYF. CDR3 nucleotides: TGCGCCAGCGGCCTAGCGGGAGGCCTCCAAGAGACCCAGTACTTC.

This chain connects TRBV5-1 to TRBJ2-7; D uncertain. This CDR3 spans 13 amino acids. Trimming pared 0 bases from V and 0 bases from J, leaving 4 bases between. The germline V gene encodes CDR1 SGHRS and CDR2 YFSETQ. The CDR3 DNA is TGCGCCAGCAGCTTGGATCACTCCTACGAGCAGTACTTC. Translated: CASSLDHSYEQYF.

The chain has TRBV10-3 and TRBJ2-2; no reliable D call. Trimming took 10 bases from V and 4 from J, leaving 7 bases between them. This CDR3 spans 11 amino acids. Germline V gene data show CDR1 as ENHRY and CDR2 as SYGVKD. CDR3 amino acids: CATLGTGELFF. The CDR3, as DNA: TGTGCCACCCTTGGCACCGGGGAGCTGTTTTTT.

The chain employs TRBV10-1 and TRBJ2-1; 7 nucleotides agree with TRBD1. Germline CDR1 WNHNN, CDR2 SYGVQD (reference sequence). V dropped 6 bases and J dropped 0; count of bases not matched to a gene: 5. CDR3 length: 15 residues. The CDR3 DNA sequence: TGCGCCAGCAGCCCGGACAGGAGCTCCTACAATGAGCAGTTCTTC. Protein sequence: CASSPDRSSYNEQFF.

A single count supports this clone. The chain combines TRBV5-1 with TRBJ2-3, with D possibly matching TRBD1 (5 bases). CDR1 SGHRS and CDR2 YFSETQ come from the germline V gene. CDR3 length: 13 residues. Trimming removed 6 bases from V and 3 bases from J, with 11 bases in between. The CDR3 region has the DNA TGCGCCAGCACCCCGACAGAAACAGATACGCAGTATTTT. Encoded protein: CASTPTETDTQYF.

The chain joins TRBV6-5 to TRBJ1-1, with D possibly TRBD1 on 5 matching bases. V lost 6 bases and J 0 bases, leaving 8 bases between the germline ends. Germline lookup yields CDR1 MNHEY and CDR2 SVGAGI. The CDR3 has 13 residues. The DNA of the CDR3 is TGTGCCAGCAGCCAGGGAGTGAACACTGAAGCTTTCTTT. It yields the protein CASSQGVNTEAFF.